Sequencing of this T cell receptor beta chain was carried out in a study of beta chain features in type 1 diabetes. Sorting of CD4+ naive, central memory, regulatory and stem cell-like memory cells was performed via CD45RO/CCR7/CD25/CD127/CD95/CD27. This clone turned up a few times. Expressed TCRB transcripts got sequenced, as all isolated RNA was reverse transcribed. The assay was immunoSEQ multiplex PCR, and TCRdb's table has in-frame clones only and misses some. The sample consists of some 150,000 clones, roughly 7.2% of them appearing once. The material sequenced was central memory CD4+ T cells from blood. This TCR came from a woman aged 25 to 39 in good health.

The CDR3 DNA follows: TGTGCCAGCAGCAGGACTAGTCTGGCTACCTTCTCCAGTGCCTACGAGCAGTACTTC. Translating gives CASSRTSLATFSSAYEQYF. The chain uses TRBV7-2 and TRBJ2-5, with 7 nucleotides matching TRBD2. The last part of the DNA fits TRBJ2-7 better; the J call may be wrong. The CDR3 is 19 amino acids. Germline-derived CDR1 and CDR2 are SGHTA and FQGNSA.